The sequence of this T cell receptor beta chain was determined in a study of blood T cell repertoires in COVID-19. Repertoires were generated with immunoSEQ multiplex PCR, while TCRdb's copy carries only in-frame clones and drops some. The profile shows tens of thousands of clones, around 87% of them singletons. V was shortened by 0 bases and J by 1 base, with 6 bases between the two germline ends. The CDR3 extends over 14 amino acids. Germline loops: CDR1 SGHTA, CDR2 FQGTGA. The J gene is TRBJ2-5, the V gene TRBV7-3; D may be TRBD1 (5 bases). The receptor was isolated from a human donor in a cohort sampled during active COVID-19. The specimen was peripheral blood. The CDR3 DNA follows: TGTGCCAGCAGCTTAACGGGGCCCCAAGAGACCCAGTACTTC. This sequence encodes CASSLTGPQETQYF.